One and the same sample provided the 25 T cell receptor beta chains below, sequenced in a study of blood T cell repertoires in COVID-19. Clones were sequenced by immunoSEQ multiplex PCR, and TCRdb holds only the in-frame ones, with some missing. This table has over 100,000 clones, about 87% appearing once. Sequences were obtained from peripheral blood. The origin of the receptors is a man aged 50 to 60 with acute or convalescent COVID-19.

This chain joins TRBV13 and TRBJ2-1, with 11 bases fitting TRBD2. The trim removed 3 bases at V and 4 bases at J, leaving 2 bases unmatched. The germline V gene has CDR1 PRHDT and CDR2 FYEKMQ (reference sequence). The CDR3 spans 15 residues. CDR3 nucleotide sequence: TGTGCCAGCAGCTTGACTAGCGGGGAATACAATGAGCAGTTCTTC. Protein sequence: CASSLTSGEYNEQFF. The full variable domain, completed using reference TRBV13 and TRBJ2-1, is AAGVIQSPRHLIKEKRETATLKCYPIPRHDTVYWYQQGPGQDPQFLISFYEKMQSDKGSIPDRFSAQQFSDYHSELNMSSLELGDSALYFCASSLTSGEYNEQFFGPGTRLTVL.

In this sample, this clone turned up a few times. This chain uses TRBV3-1 (or the pseudogene TRBV3-2) with TRBJ2-7, with 13 bases that match TRBD2. The junction had 7 bases not matched to a gene; V was cut back by 4 bases and J by 1 base. The CDR3 length is 17 residues. Germline-derived CDR1 and CDR2 are LGHDT and YNNKEL (reference sequence). CDR3 DNA: TGTGCCAGCAGCCCGAGAGGACTAGCGGGAGAATCCTACGAGCAGTACTTC. Encoded protein: CASSPRGLAGESYEQYF.

About this clone: Different DNA sequences within this sample yield the same CDR3. This chain links TRBV28 with TRBJ2-2, with D tentatively TRBD2 (7 bases). Germline-derived CDR1 and CDR2 are MDHEN and SYDVKM. V dropped 3 bases and J dropped 5 bases, with 16 bases sitting between them. The CDR3 has 16 amino acids. CDR3 nucleotides: TGTGCCAGCAGTTTTAGGGGAGGGGGTCGTACCGGGGAGCTGTTTTTT. Translating it yields CASSFRGGGRTGELFF.

This chain uses TRBV28 with TRBJ2-7; 14 bases are a match to TRBD2. The CDR3 consists of 15 residues. CDR1 is MDHEN and CDR2 is SYDVKM in the germline V gene. V dropped 4 bases and J dropped 4; count of bases not matched to a gene: 3. The CDR3 spells CASSSRLAGGYEQYF. DNA of the CDR3: TGTGCCAGCAGTTCCAGACTAGCGGGAGGGTACGAGCAGTACTTC.

The chain joins TRBV28 to TRBJ2-7; possibly TRBD2 for D (5 bases). With 8 bases removed from V and 0 bases from J, the gap between germline ends came to 14 bases. The CDR3 is 14 residues long. CDR1 MDHEN and CDR2 SYDVKM come from the germline V gene. CDR3 nucleotide sequence: TGTGCCAGCCACTCGTCGGGGAGCTCCTACGAGCAGTACTTC. Protein product: CASHSSGSSYEQYF.

The CDR3 DNA follows: TGCGCCAGCAGCTTCTCGAGCTCTGGGGCCAACGTCCTGACTTTC. As protein: CASSFSSSGANVLTF. The chain recombines TRBV5-1 with TRBJ2-6; no firm D call. Deletions cut 2 bases from V and 0 bases from J, with 6 bases between. Looked up from germline, CDR1 is SGHRS and CDR2 is YFSETQ. CDR3 length equals 15 residues.

The CDR3 bases are TGTGCCAGCACCCCAGGACAGGCCGCCCCTAGCAATCAGCCCCAGCATTTT. Translating gives CASTPGQAAPSNQPQHF. The chain recombines TRBV21-1 with TRBJ1-5; the table gives TRBD1 as D, unverified against the DNA. TRBV21-1 is a known pseudogene. The CDR3 totals 17 residues.

The chain links TRBV28 to TRBJ2-7; possible D gene TRBD2, 5 bases. Germline values: CDR1 MDHEN, CDR2 SYDVKM. The V end lost 3 bases, the J end lost 5 bases, and 14 bases lay between the germline ends. This CDR3 comprises 14 residues. This CDR3 reads CASSFLEGPNEQYF. The CDR3, as DNA: TGTGCCAGCAGTTTTCTCGAGGGCCCGAACGAGCAGTACTTC. Filled out from reference TRBV28 and TRBJ2-7, the complete variable domain reads DVKVTQSSRYLVKRTGEKVFLECVQDMDHENMFWYRQDPGLGLRLIYFSYDVKMKEKGDIPEGYSVSREKKERFSLILESASTNQTSMYLCASSFLEGPNEQYFGPGTRLTVT.

The V call is TRBV28, the J call TRBJ1-2; D ambiguous. Germline values: CDR1 MDHEN, CDR2 SYDVKM. Trimming left V 6 bases short and J 8 bases short, with 13 bases between. This CDR3 contains 12 residues. Here the CDR3 reads CASSPALVGYTF. CDR3 in DNA: TGTGCCAGCAGCCCAGCGCTAGTAGGCTACACCTTC.

This chain links TRBV15 with TRBJ2-7; tentative D call: TRBD2 (6 bases). The germline gives CDR1 LNHNV, CDR2 YYDKDF (reference sequence). The CDR3 is 14 residues long. The V end was cut by 4 bases, the J end by 4 bases, with 14 bases between. The CDR3 sequence is CATSKEAGSYEQYF. The CDR3 nucleotides read TGTGCCACCAGCAAAGAAGCGGGCTCATACGAGCAGTACTTC.

This chain links TRBV6-5 with TRBJ2-1; 10 bases map to TRBD2. Looked up from germline, CDR1 is MNHEY and CDR2 is SVGAGI. V shed 5 bases and J 5 bases; nucleotides not matched to a gene: 6. This CDR3 has 15 amino acids. The CDR3 nucleotides read TGTGCCAGCAGTAACCTAGCGGGAGCCCACAATGAGCAGTTCTTC. It is translated as CASSNLAGAHNEQFF.

The chain joins TRBV19 to TRBJ1-5; 8 bases fit TRBD1. With V trimmed by 4 bases and J by 1 base, 6 bases remained unmatched. CDR1 is LNHDA and CDR2 is SQIVND in the germline V gene (reference sequence). The CDR3 runs to 16 residues. CDR3 DNA: TGTGCCAGTAGTAGAGTACAGGGGGTGAGCAATCAGCCCCAGCATTTT. As protein: CASSRVQGVSNQPQHF.

The chain joins TRBV9 to TRBJ2-2; 8 bases agree with TRBD2. V lost 4 bases to trimming and J lost 4 bases; unmatched junction nucleotides: 6. Germline CDR1 reads SGDLS; CDR2 reads YYNGEE. The CDR3 is 15 residues long. The CDR3 coding sequence is TGTGCCAGCAGCATATCCCGGGGGGGCACCGGGGAGCTGTTTTTT. This codes for CASSISRGGTGELFF.

The chain joins TRBV5-1 to TRBJ2-2, with D perhaps matching TRBD2 (6 bases). CDR3 length: 14 residues. Germline values: CDR1 SGHRS, CDR2 YFSETQ. V dropped 4 bases and J dropped 3 bases, with 10 bases sitting between them. The CDR3 protein is CASSRLEYTGELFF. CDR3 nucleotide sequence: TGCGCCAGCAGCCGACTAGAGTACACCGGGGAGCTGTTTTTT. The full variable domain, rest sourced from reference TRBV5-1 and TRBJ2-2, is KAGVTQTPRYLIKTRGQQVTLSCSPISGHRSVSWYQQTPGQGLQFLFEYFSETQRNKGNFPGRFSGRQFSNSRSEMNVSTLELGDSALYLCASSRLEYTGELFFGEGSRLTVL.

This chain uses TRBV11-2 with TRBJ2-3, with D possibly being TRBD1 (6 bases). Trimming took 3 bases from V and 5 from J, leaving 12 bases between them. The CDR3 extends over 14 amino acids. CDR1 and CDR2 (germline): SGHAT, FQNNGV. DNA for the CDR3: TGTGCCAGCAGCTTCGGGTGGGGGCGAGATACGCAGTATTTT. Residues: CASSFGWGRDTQYF.

About this clone: Additional DNA sequences in this sample encode the identical CDR3. The chain uses TRBV11-3 and TRBJ2-3, with 7 bases that match TRBD2. Trimming took 5 bases from V and 0 from J; bases not matched to a gene: 5. Per the germline V gene, CDR1 is SGHNT and CDR2 is YENEEA. There are 15 residues in the CDR3. CDR3 sequence (DNA): TGTGCCAGCAGCCTCCATAGCGGGAGCACAGATACGCAGTATTTT. Translating it yields CASSLHSGSTDTQYF.

This clone was detected a few times. The rearrangement links TRBV7-9 to TRBJ2-7, with 8 nucleotides matching TRBD1. The CDR3 spans 15 residues. V trimming: 0 bases; J trimming: 4 bases; junction bases outside the gene matches: 5. The germline V gene has CDR1 SEHNR and CDR2 FQNEAQ (reference sequence). The CDR3 loop is CASSLADRGRYEQYF. The CDR3 coding sequence is TGTGCCAGCAGCTTAGCTGACAGGGGTAGGTACGAGCAGTACTTC.

The chain joins TRBV11-1 to TRBJ2-7; D is uncertain. V gave up 1 base and J gave up 8 bases, with 12 bases separating them. This CDR3 has 13 residues. Germline loops: CDR1 SGHAT, CDR2 FQDESV (reference sequence). The CDR3 spells CASSLVVRIKQYF. CDR3 nucleotides: TGTGCCAGCAGCTTAGTGGTGAGAATTAAGCAGTACTTC.

The J gene is TRBJ2-6, the V gene TRBV3-1 (or the pseudogene TRBV3-2); TRBD2 matches 12 bases. The CDR3 length is 17 residues. V shed 3 bases and J 2 bases; nucleotides not matched to a gene: 2. Germline V gene data show CDR1 as LGHDT and CDR2 as YNNKEL (reference sequence). The CDR3 sequence is CASSHRLAGAGANVLTF. Written as DNA, the CDR3 is TGTGCCAGCAGCCATAGACTAGCGGGAGCTGGGGCCAACGTCCTGACTTTC.

The V call is TRBV25-1, the J call TRBJ2-7; D might be TRBD1 (6 bases). V was trimmed by 5 bases and J by 3 bases, leaving 8 bases between them. The CDR3 loop spans 12 amino acids. Looked up from germline, CDR1 is MGHDK and CDR2 is SYGVNS. The CDR3 region has the DNA TGTGCCAGCAGTACCAGGGGCTACGAGCAGTACTTC. This sequence encodes CASSTRGYEQYF.

J is TRBJ2-5 and V is TRBV6-5, with 10 bases fitting TRBD2. Germline V gene data show CDR1 as MNHEY and CDR2 as SVGAGI. The trim removed 5 bases at V and 5 bases at J, leaving 8 bases unmatched. The CDR3 is 15 amino acids. The CDR3 bases are TGTGCCAGCAGTCGGACTAGCGGCAAAGGGGAGACCCAGTACTTC. It codes for CASSRTSGKGETQYF.

V is TRBV19 and J is TRBJ1-4; 11 bases are a match to TRBD1. Germline CDR1 LNHDA, CDR2 SQIVND (reference sequence). The length of the CDR3 is 15 residues. With V trimmed by 4 bases and J by 7 bases, 5 bases remained unmatched. The CDR3 DNA is TGTGCCAGTAGTACCGGGACAGGGGGAGGTGAAAAACTGTTTTTT. The encoded protein is CASSTGTGGGEKLFF.

The chain employs TRBV30 and TRBJ2-7; 8 bases match TRBD1. The germline gives CDR1 GTSNPN, CDR2 SVGIG (reference sequence). V trimming: 4 bases; J trimming: 4 bases; junction bases outside the gene matches: 6. This CDR3 has 13 residues. The CDR3 here is CAWKVQGVYEQYF. The DNA for the CDR3 is TGTGCCTGGAAGGTACAGGGGGTATACGAGCAGTACTTC.

V gene TRBV4-1 combines with J gene TRBJ2-3; D call uncertain. This CDR3 has 13 amino acids. From germline, CDR1 is MGHRA and CDR2 YSYEKL. Trimming left V 5 bases short and J 0 bases short, with 6 bases between. CDR3 in DNA: TGCGCCAGCAGCTTGACTAGCACAGATACGCAGTATTTT. Its translation is CASSLTSTDTQYF.

This chain joins TRBV3-1 (or the pseudogene TRBV3-2) and TRBJ2-2; 16 positions agree with TRBD2. The CDR3 contains 18 residues. J gave up 4 bases and V 2 bases, and 4 bases lay outside the gene matches. Per the germline V gene, CDR1 is LGHDT and CDR2 is YNNKEL (reference sequence). CDR3 DNA sequence: TGTGCCAGCAGCCAAACTGGGACTAGCGGGAGGGGCACCGGGGAGCTGTTTTTT. Protein: CASSQTGTSGRGTGELFF.